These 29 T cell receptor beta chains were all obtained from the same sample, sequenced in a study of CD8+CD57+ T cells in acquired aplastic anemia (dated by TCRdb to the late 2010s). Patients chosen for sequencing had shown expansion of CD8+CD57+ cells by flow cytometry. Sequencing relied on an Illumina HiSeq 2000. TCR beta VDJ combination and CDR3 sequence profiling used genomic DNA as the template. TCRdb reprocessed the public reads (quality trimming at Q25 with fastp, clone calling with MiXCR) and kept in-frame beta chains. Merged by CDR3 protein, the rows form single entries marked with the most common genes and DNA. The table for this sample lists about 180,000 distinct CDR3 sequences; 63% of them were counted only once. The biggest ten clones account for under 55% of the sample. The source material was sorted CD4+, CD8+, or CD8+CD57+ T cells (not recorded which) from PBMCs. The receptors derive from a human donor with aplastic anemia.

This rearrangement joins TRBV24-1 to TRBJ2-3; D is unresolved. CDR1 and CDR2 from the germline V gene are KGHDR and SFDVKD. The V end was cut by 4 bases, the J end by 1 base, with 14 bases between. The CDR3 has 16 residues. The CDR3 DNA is TGTGCCACCAGTGACCCAACTAAGGGCCGCACAGATACGCAGTATTTT. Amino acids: CATSDPTKGRTDTQYF.

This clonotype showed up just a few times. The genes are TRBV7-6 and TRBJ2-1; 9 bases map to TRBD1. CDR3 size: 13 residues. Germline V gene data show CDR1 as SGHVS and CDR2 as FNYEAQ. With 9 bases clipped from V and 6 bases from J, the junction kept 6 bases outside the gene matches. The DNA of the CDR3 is TGTGCCAGTGGAGACAGGGGGGGCAATGAGCAGTTCTTC. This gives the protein CASGDRGGNEQFF.

CDR3 amino acids: CASSFRQNTDTQYF. Here the CDR3 DNA reads TGTGCCAGCAGCTTTAGACAGAACACAGATACGCAGTATTTT. V and J are TRBV7-9 and TRBJ2-3, with D tentatively TRBD1 (5 bases). Germline loops: CDR1 SEHNR, CDR2 FQNEAQ (reference sequence). The germline V and J ends were trimmed by 3 bases and 2 bases, with 9 bases remaining between them. This CDR3 comprises 14 residues.

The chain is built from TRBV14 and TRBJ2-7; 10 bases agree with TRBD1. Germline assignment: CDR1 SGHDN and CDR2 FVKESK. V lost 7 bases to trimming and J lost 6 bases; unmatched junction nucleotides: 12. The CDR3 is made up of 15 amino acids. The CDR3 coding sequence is TGTGCCAGCACCGATCCGGGACAGGGGTATCGCGAGCAGTACTTC. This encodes CASTDPGQGYREQYF.

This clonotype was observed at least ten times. CDR3 amino acids: CAGRAGENEKLFF. The CDR3 DNA sequence: TGTGCCGGGCGGGCAGGGGAGAATGAAAAACTGTTTTTT. The V call is TRBV7-9, the J call TRBJ1-4; tentative D call: TRBD1 (6 bases). V lost 11 bases to trimming and J lost 5 bases, with 15 bases between them. This CDR3 is built from 13 residues. The germline CDR1 and CDR2 sequences are SEHNR and FQNEAQ (reference sequence).

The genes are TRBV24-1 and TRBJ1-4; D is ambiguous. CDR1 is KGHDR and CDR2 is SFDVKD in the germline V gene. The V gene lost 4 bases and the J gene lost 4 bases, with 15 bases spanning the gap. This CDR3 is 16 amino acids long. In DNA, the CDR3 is TGTGCCACCAGTGACGCGTCAGGAGCCAATAATGAAAAACTGTTTTTT. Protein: CATSDASGANNEKLFF.

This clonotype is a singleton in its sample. This chain's CDR3 is CATSIEAGAGDIQYF. The CDR3 DNA is TGTGCCACCAGCATAGAAGCGGGGGCGGGGGACATTCAGTACTTC. J is TRBJ2-4 and V is TRBV15; 8 bases agree with TRBD2. The CDR3 is 15 amino acids. Germline V gene sequence: CDR1 LNHNV, CDR2 YYDKDF (reference sequence). After removal of 4 bases from V and 8 bases from J, the junction contained 10 bases not matched to a gene.

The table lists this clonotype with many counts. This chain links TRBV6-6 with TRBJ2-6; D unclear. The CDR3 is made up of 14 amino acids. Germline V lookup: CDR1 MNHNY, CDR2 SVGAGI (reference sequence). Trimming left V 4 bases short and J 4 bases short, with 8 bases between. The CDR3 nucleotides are TGTGCCAGCAGTTCGGGTACAGGGGCCAACGTCCTGACTTTC. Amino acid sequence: CASSSGTGANVLTF.

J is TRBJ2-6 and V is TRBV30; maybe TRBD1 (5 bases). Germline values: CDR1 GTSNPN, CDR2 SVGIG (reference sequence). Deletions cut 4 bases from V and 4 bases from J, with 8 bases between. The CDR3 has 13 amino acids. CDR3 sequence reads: CAWTRAGANVLTF. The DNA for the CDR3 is TGTGCCTGGACCAGGGCCGGGGCCAACGTCCTGACTTTC.

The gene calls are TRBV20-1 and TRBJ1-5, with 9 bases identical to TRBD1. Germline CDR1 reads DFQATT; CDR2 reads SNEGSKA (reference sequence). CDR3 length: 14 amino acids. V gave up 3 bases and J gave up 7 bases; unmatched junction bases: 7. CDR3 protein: CSARSGTGIQPQHF. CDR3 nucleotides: TGCAGTGCTAGGAGTGGGACAGGGATACAGCCCCAGCATTTT.

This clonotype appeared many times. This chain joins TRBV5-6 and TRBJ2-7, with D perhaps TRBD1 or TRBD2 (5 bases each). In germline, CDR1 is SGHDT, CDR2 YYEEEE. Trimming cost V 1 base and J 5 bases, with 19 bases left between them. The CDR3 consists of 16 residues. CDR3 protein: CASSLMLPGPFDEQYF. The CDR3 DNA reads TGTGCCAGCAGCTTGATGCTCCCGGGACCCTTCGACGAGCAGTACTTC.

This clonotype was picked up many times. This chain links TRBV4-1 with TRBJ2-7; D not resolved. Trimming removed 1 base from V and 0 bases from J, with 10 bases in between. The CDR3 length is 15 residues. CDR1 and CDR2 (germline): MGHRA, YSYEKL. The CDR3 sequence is CASSQVDVRSYEQYF. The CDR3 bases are TGCGCCAGCAGCCAAGTGGATGTACGCTCCTACGAGCAGTACTTC.

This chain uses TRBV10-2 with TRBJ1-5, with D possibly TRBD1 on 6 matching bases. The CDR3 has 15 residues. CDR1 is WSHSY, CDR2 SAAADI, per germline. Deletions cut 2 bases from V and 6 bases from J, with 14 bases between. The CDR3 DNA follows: TGCGCCAGCAGTGAGGTCTCGGGGGCAGGTCAGCCCCAGCATTTT. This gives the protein CASSEVSGAGQPQHF.

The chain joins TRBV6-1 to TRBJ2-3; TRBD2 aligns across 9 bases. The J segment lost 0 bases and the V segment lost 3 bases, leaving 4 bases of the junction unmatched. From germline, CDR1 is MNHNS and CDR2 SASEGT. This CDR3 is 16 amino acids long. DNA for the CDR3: TGTGCCAGCAGTGAGCGGACTAGCGTAAGCACAGATACGCAGTATTTT. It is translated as CASSERTSVSTDTQYF.

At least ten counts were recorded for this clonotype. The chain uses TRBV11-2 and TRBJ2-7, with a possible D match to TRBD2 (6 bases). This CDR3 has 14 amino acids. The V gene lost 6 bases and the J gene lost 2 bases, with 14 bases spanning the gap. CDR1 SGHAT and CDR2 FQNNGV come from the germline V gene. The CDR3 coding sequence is TGTGCCAGCAGTTACGGAGGGTCCCCCTACGAGCAGTACTTC. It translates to CASSYGGSPYEQYF.

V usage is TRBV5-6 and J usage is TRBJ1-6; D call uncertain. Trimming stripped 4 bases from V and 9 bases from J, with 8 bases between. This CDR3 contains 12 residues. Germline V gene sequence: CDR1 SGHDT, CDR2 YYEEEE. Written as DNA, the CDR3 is TGTGCCAGCAGCCGTACCGGTTCACCCCTCCACTTT. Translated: CASSRTGSPLHF.

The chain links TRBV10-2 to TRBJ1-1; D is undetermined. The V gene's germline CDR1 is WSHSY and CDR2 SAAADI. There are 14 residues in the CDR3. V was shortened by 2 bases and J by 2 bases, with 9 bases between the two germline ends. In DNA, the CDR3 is TGCGCCAGCAGTGAGGTTCAGATCAACACTGAAGCTTTCTTT. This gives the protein CASSEVQINTEAFF.

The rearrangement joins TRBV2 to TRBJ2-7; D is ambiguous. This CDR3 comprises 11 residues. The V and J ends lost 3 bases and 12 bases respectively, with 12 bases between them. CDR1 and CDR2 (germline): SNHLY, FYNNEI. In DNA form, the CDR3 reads TGTGCCAGCAGTGAGACACCCCCCTTGTACTTC. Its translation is CASSETPPLYF. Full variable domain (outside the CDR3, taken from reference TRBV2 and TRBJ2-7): EPEVTQTPSHQVTQMGQEVILRCVPISNHLYFYWYRQILGQKVEFLVSFYNNEISEKSEIFDDQFSVERPDGSNFTLKIRSTKLEDSAMYFCASSETPPLYFGPGTRLTVT.

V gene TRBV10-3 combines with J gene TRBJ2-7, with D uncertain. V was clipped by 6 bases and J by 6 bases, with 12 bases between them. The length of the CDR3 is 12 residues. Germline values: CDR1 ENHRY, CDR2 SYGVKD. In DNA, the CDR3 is TGTGCCATCAGCGACAATCTCTCCGAGCAGTACTTC. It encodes CAISDNLSEQYF.

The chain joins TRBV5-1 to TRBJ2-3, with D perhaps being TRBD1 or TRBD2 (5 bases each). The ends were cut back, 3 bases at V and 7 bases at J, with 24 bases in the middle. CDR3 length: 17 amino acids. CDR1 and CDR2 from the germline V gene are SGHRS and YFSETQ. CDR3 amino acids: CASSSSRGPTVGHTQYF. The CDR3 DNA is TGCGCCAGCAGCTCTAGCCGGGGACCGACGGTCGGTCATACGCAGTATTTT. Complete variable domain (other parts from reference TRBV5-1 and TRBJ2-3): KAGVTQTPRYLIKTRGQQVTLSCSPISGHRSVSWYQQTPGQGLQFLFEYFSETQRNKGNFPGRFSGRQFSNSRSEMNVSTLELGDSALYLCASSSSRGPTVGHTQYFGPGTRLTVL.

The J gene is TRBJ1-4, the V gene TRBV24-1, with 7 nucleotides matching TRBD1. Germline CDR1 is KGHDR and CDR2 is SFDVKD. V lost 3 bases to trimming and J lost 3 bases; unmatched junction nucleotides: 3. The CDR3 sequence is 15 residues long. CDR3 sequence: CATSDAGTANEKLFF. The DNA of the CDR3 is TGTGCCACCAGTGATGCCGGGACAGCTAATGAAAAACTGTTTTTT.

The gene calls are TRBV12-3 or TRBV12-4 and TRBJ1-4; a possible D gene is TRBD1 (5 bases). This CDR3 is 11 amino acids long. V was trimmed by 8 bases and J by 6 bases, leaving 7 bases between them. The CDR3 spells CASGADEKLFF. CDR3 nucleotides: TGTGCCAGCGGGGCGGATGAAAAACTGTTTTTT.

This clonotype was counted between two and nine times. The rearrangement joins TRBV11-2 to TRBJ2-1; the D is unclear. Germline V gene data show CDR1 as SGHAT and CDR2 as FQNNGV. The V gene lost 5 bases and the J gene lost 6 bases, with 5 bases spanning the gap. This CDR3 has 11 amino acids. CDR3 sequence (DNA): TGTGCCAGCAGCGAGAGCAATGAGCAGTTCTTC. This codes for CASSESNEQFF.

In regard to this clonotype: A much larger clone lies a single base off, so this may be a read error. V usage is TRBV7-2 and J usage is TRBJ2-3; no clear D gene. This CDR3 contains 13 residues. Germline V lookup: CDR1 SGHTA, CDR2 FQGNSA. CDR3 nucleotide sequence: TGTGCCAGCAGCTTGATAAAGCCAGATATGCAGTATTTT. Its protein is CASSLIKPDMQYF. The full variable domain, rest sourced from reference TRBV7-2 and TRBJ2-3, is GAGVSQSPSNKVTEKGKDVELRCDPISGHTALYWYRQSLGQGLEFLIYFQGNSAPDKSGLPSDRFSAERTGGSVSTLTIQRTQQEDSAVYLCASSLIKPDMQYFGPGTRLTVL.

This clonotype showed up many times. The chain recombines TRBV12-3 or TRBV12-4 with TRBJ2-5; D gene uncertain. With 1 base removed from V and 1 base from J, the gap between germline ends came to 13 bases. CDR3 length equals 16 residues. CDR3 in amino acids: CASSLVLRRFQETQYF. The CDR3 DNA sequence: TGTGCCAGCAGTTTAGTACTCCGGCGGTTCCAAGAGACCCAGTACTTC.

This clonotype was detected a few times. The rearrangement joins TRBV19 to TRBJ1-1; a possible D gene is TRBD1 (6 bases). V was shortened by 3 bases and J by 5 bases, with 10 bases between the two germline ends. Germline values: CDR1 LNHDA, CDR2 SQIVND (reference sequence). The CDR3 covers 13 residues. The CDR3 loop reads CASSIVGGTEAFF. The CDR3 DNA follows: TGTGCCAGTAGTATTGTAGGGGGTACTGAAGCTTTCTTT.

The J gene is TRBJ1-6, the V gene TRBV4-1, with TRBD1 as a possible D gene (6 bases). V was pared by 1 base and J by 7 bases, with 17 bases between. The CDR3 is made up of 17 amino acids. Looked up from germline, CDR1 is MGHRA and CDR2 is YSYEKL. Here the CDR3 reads CASSQGVSGRGNSPLHF. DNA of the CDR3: TGCGCCAGCAGCCAAGGTGTCTCGGGCAGGGGAAATTCACCCCTCCACTTT.

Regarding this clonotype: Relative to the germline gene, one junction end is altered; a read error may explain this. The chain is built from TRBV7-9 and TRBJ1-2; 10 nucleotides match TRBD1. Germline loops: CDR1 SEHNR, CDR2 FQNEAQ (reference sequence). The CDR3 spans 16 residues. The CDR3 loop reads CASSSQTGGAGYDYTF. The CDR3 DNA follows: TGTGCCAGCAGCTCCCAGACAGGGGGCGCAGGCTATGACTACACCTTC. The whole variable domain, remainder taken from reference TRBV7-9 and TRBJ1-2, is DTGVSQNPRHKITKRGQNVTFRCDPISEHNRLYWYRQTLGQGPEFLTYFQNEAQLEKSRLLSDRFSAERPKGSFSTLEIQRTEQGDSAMYLCASSSQTGGAGYDYTFGSGTRLTVV.

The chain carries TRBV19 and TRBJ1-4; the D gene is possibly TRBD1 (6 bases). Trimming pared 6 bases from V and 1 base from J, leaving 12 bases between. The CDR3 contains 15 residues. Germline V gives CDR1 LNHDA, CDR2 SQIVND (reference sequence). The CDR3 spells CASRREGGTNEKLFF. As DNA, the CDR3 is TGTGCCAGTAGACGAGAGGGGGGAACTAATGAAAAACTGTTTTTT.